A single sample gave rise to the 18 T cell receptor beta chains below, sequenced in a study of CD8 T cells in Susac syndrome. With random hexamers, reverse transcription was performed on about 0.5 to 1 ug of RNA. Each CDR3 protein is one row after TCRdb ran MiXCR on the immunoSEQ multiplex PCR reads. Of over 95,000 distinct CDR3 sequences in the sample, approximately 91% were seen once. Sample: CD4+ T cells from PBMCs. The receptors originated from a human donor in good health.

The chain combines TRBV27 with TRBJ1-2, with a tentative D call TRBD1 (6 bases). The V and J ends lost 0 bases and 9 bases respectively, with 17 bases between them. The germline V gene encodes CDR1 MNHEY and CDR2 SMNVEV (reference sequence). CDR3 length equals 15 residues. In DNA form, the CDR3 reads TGTGCCAGCAGTTTATCCAGGGGATTCAGGCGTAGCTACACCTTC. Its translation: CASSLSRGFRRSYTF.

The V and J genes are TRBV7-9 and TRBJ2-5; D gene uncertain. V was pared by 1 base and J by 4 bases, with 10 bases between. The CDR3 runs 14 residues. Germline V lookup: CDR1 SEHNR, CDR2 FQNEAQ (reference sequence). The CDR3 bases are TGTGCCAGCAGCTTAGAGGGTTTTGGAGAGACCCAGTACTTC. Amino acids: CASSLEGFGETQYF.

In this sample, this clonotype turned up once. J is TRBJ1-5 and V is TRBV6-2 or TRBV6-3, with D possibly being TRBD1 (5 bases). This CDR3 is 18 amino acids long. Per germline, CDR1 MNHEY and CDR2 SVGEGT. V was clipped by 6 bases and J by 0 bases, with 21 bases between them. The CDR3 DNA reads as TGTGCCAGCAGGATTAAGCAGGGTACCCTTTATAGCAATCAGCCCCAGCATTTT. Protein sequence: CASRIKQGTLYSNQPQHF.

V usage is TRBV15 and J usage is TRBJ2-1; 7 bases align to TRBD1. The germline V gene encodes CDR1 LNHNV and CDR2 YYDKDF (reference sequence). This CDR3 contains 16 residues. With V trimmed by 3 bases and J by 4 bases, 9 bases remained unmatched. The CDR3 region has the DNA TGTGCCACCAGCAGGAGGACAGGCGGCGCTTACAATGAGCAGTTCTTC. Its protein product is CATSRRTGGAYNEQFF.

V gene TRBV5-1 combines with J gene TRBJ2-3; D is undetermined. Germline-derived CDR1 and CDR2 are SGHRS and YFSETQ. The V gene lost 0 bases and the J gene lost 4 bases, with 9 bases spanning the gap. This CDR3 contains 14 residues. Here the CDR3 reads CASSLEGIADTQYF. CDR3 in DNA: TGCGCCAGCAGCTTGGAAGGGATTGCAGATACGCAGTATTTT.

The chain is built from TRBV19 and TRBJ1-1, with 7 bases identical to TRBD1. The germline V gene has CDR1 LNHDA and CDR2 SQIVND (reference sequence). Germline trimming cut 6 bases from V and 0 bases from J; bases unmatched to any gene: 7. The CDR3 extends over 15 amino acids. The CDR3 here is CASRMGQFMNTEAFF. CDR3 coding DNA: TGTGCCAGTAGGATGGGACAGTTCATGAACACTGAAGCTTTCTTT.

The V and J genes are TRBV4-3 and TRBJ2-1; 12 bases are a match to TRBD2. V lost 0 bases, J lost 6 bases, and 0 bases stayed unmatched. There are 15 residues in the CDR3. Germline V gene lookup returns CDR1 LGHNA and CDR2 YSLEER. The CDR3 here is CASSQETSGSNEQFF. CDR3 coding DNA: TGCGCCAGCAGCCAAGAGACTAGCGGGAGCAATGAGCAGTTCTTC.

The rearrangement links TRBV29-1 to TRBJ2-3; tentative D call: TRBD1 (5 bases). Trimming removed 3 bases at V and 6 bases at J, with 13 bases between. CDR1 and CDR2 (germline): SQVTM, ANQGSEA. The CDR3 loop spans 13 amino acids. The CDR3 DNA reads TGCAGCGTTGACCCTGCAGGGTGGGATACGCAGTATTTT. Translation: CSVDPAGWDTQYF.

V is TRBV5-1 and J is TRBJ2-2, with 9 bases matching TRBD2. Per germline, CDR1 SGHRS and CDR2 YFSETQ. The CDR3 runs 15 residues. With V trimmed by 0 bases and J by 5 bases, 2 bases remained unmatched. The CDR3 coding sequence is TGCGCCAGCAGCTTGGCAGCGGGGGGAACCGGGGAGCTGTTTTTT. It yields the protein CASSLAAGGTGELFF. The entire variable domain, with the rest obtained from reference TRBV5-1 and TRBJ2-2, is as follows: KAGVTQTPRYLIKTRGQQVTLSCSPISGHRSVSWYQQTPGQGLQFLFEYFSETQRNKGNFPGRFSGRQFSNSRSEMNVSTLELGDSALYLCASSLAAGGTGELFFGEGSRLTVL.

The genes are TRBV5-6 and TRBJ2-5; a weak D match, TRBD2 (5 bases). V shed 0 bases and J shed 7 bases, with 16 bases lying between them. Per germline, CDR1 SGHDT and CDR2 YYEEEE. CDR3 length: 15 amino acids. CDR3 nucleotide sequence: TGTGCCAGCAGCTTGGAAGGACGACGAAGCGGGACCCAGTACTTC. Amino acid sequence: CASSLEGRRSGTQYF.

The gene calls are TRBV19 and TRBJ1-1, with D uncertain. Deletions cut 6 bases from V and 5 bases from J, with 19 bases between. The CDR3 spans 15 residues. The germline CDR1 and CDR2 sequences are LNHDA and SQIVND (reference sequence). Here the CDR3 DNA reads TGTGCCAGTAGCCCAACTGGACCACGGCAGACTGAAGCTTTCTTT. Its protein product is CASSPTGPRQTEAFF. The full variable domain, with the rest looked up from reference TRBV19 and TRBJ1-1, is DGGITQSPKYLFRKEGQNVTLSCEQNLNHDAMYWYRQDPGQGLRLIYYSQIVNDFQKGDIAEGYSVSREKKESFPLTVTSAQKNPTAFYLCASSPTGPRQTEAFFGQGTRLTVV.

The chain carries TRBV29-1 and TRBJ2-3, with TRBD2 matching over 9 bases. The germline CDR1 and CDR2 sequences are SQVTM and ANQGSEA. With 7 bases clipped from V and 4 bases from J, the junction kept 9 bases outside the gene matches. The CDR3 totals 14 residues. This chain's CDR3 is CSAPLAGGADTQYF. The CDR3 nucleotides are TGCAGCGCTCCCTTGGCGGGAGGGGCAGATACGCAGTATTTT.

Concerning this clonotype itself: The junction and the germline gene differ at one end; a read error may be behind it. The chain joins TRBV3-1 to TRBJ1-1, with no clear D. This CDR3 region has 11 residues. Germline assignment: CDR1 LGHDT and CDR2 YNNKEL (reference sequence). CDR3 sequence (DNA): TGTGCCAGCAGCCAACTCACTGAAGCTTTTTTT. Its protein product is CASSQLTEAFF.

The chain is built from TRBV5-1 and TRBJ1-2, with D tentatively TRBD1 (6 bases). Trimming took off 2 bases at V and 4 bases at J, with 15 bases between the two ends. The CDR3 sequence is 15 residues long. From germline, CDR1 is SGHRS and CDR2 YFSETQ. As DNA, the CDR3 is TGCGCCAGCAGCTTTATATCAGGGGCGACCTATGGCTACACCTTC. Translated: CASSFISGATYGYTF.

The chain couples TRBV18 to TRBJ1-1, with no clear D. This CDR3 has 14 amino acids. The germline gives CDR1 KGHSH, CDR2 LQKENI. The V end was cut by 2 bases, the J end by 3 bases, with 10 bases between. The CDR3 DNA reads as TGTGCCAGCTCACCAATGGGGTTCGACACTGAAGCTTTCTTT. Encoded protein: CASSPMGFDTEAFF.

The chain combines TRBV18 with TRBJ2-3; D gene ambiguous. CDR1 is KGHSH, CDR2 LQKENI, per germline. V was pared by 8 bases and J by 6 bases, with 12 bases between. The CDR3 is made up of 12 amino acids. In nucleotides, the CDR3 is TGTGCCAGCGCAACCGAGGCGGATACGCAGTATTTT. Translating it yields CASATEADTQYF.

J is TRBJ2-1 and V is TRBV6-5; D is perhaps TRBD2 (5 bases). The CDR3 has 14 residues. Germline V gene lookup returns CDR1 MNHEY and CDR2 SVGAGI. V shed 5 bases and J shed 12 bases, with 20 bases lying between them. CDR3 sequence (DNA): TGTGCCAGCAGTCGCCCCGGCGGGCAGCCAGCGCAGTTCTTC. Translated: CASSRPGGQPAQFF.

The chain combines TRBV7-8 with TRBJ1-5; D perhaps matches TRBD1 (6 bases). The CDR3 totals 16 residues. V was cut by 5 bases and J by 6 bases, with 20 bases left in between. The germline V gene has CDR1 SGHVS and CDR2 FQNEAQ. The DNA of the CDR3 is TGTGCCAGCAGCAAAGACAGGTGGGGCCAGGGTCAGCCCCAGCATTTT. This gives the protein CASSKDRWGQGQPQHF.